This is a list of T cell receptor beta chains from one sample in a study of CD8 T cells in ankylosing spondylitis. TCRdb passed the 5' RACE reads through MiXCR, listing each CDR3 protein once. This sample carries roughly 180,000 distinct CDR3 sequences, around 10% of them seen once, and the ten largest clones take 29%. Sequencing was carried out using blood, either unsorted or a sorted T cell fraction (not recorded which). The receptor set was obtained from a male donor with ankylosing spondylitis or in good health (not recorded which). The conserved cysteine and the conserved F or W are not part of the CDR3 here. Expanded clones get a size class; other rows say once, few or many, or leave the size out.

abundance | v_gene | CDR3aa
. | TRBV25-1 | ASSEWPLGRLYNEQF
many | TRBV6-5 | ASSMAHEQY
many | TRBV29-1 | SVVTGPDTQY
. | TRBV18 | VSSPKETQY
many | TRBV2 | ASSLPGTSSYNEQF
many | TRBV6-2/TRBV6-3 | ASREIDGGNTIY
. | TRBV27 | ASSPRGDSGTEAF
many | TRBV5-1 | ASSLSPGQGASPLH
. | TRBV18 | ASSPMGRAYEQY
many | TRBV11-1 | ASSFPETNTEAF